Included here is one T cell receptor beta chain sequence, with context. Its antigen remains unidentified. One junction end does not reproduce the germline sequence, and a read error may be involved. Germline CDR1 and CDR2: MDHEN and SYDVKM. The CDR3 contains 16 residues. PCR was performed using 60 Vbeta and 13 Jbeta primers. The assay was immunoSEQ multiplex PCR, and TCRdb's table has in-frame clones only and misses some. This sample has 250,000 to 350,000 clones, with around 65% found just once. These data come from a study of cytomegalovirus exposure and HLA in healthy donors. Overall study results and limits: Later analysis showed most CMV-associated TCR beta chains appearing HLA-restricted. A missense variant in DCLRE1C was later tied to TCR beta V- and J-gene trimming. In a later analysis, HLA-associated TCR beta chains were more clonally expanded than equally common others. Common viral pathogens were later found to be apparently linked to several of the most significant clusters.

The source material was PBMCs. The V gene is TRBV28, the J gene TRBJ1-5, with TRBD1 matching over 7 bases. The source of this sequence is a female donor in good health and CMV-seronegative. The CDR3 nucleotides are TGTGCCAGCAGTCCGCAGACAGGGAAAAACAATCAGCTCCAGCATTTT. Translation: CASSPQTGKNNQLQHF.